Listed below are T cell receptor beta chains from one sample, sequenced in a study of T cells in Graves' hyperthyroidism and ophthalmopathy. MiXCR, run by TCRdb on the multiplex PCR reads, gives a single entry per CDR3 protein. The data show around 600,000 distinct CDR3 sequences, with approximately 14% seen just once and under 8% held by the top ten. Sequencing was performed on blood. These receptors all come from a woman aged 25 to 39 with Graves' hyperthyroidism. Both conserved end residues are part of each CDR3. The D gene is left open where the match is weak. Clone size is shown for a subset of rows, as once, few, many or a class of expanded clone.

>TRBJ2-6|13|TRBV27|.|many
TGTGCCAGCAGTCCGGCGGGGGCCAACGTCCTGACTTTC
CASSPAGANVLTF
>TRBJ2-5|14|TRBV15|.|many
TGTGCCACCAGCAGCGGGACACAACAAGAGACCCAGTACTTC
CATSSGTQQETQYF
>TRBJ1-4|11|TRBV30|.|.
TGTGCCTGGAGTGTCTATGAAAAACTGTTTTTT
CAWSVYEKLFF
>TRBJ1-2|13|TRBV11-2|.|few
TGTGCCAGCAGCATCACCATCTTCTATGGCTACACCTTC
CASSITIFYGYTF
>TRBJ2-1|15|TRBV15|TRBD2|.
TGTGCCACCAGCAGCCCTAGCGGTTTGGGCGATGAGCAGTTCTTC
CATSSPSGLGDEQFF
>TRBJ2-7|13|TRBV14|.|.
TGTGCCAGCAGCCAAGTTACCAGGGGCGAGCAGTACTTC
CASSQVTRGEQYF
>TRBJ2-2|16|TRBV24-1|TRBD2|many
TGTGCCACCAGTGATCCTAGCGGGAGAGGCACCGGGGAGCTGTTTTTT
CATSDPSGRGTGELFF
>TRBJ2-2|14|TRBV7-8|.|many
TGTGCCAGCAGCTTCTCATTGAACACCGGGGAGCTGTTTTTT
CASSFSLNTGELFF
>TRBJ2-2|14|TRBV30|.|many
TGTGCCTGGAGTGCTCGGGCCCACACCGGGGAGCTGTTTTTT
CAWSARAHTGELFF
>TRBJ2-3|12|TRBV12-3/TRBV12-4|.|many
TGTGCCAGCAGTTTTATGGCAGATACGCAGTATTTT
CASSFMADTQYF
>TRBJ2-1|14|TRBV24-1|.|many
TGTGCCACCGGAGACGTAAGCTCCTACAATGAGCAGTTCTTC
CATGDVSSYNEQFF
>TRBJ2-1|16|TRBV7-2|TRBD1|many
TGTGCCAGCAACCCGAGGGGGCGAGGATCCTACAATGAGCAGTTCTTC
CASNPRGRGSYNEQFF
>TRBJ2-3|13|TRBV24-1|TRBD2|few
TGTGCCACCAGTGACCAGGGACTAGCACCGCAGTATTTT
CATSDQGLAPQYF
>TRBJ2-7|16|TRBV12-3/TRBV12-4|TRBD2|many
TGTGCCAGCAGTTTCGGAGCGGGAGTAGTCACCTACGAGCAGTACTTC
CASSFGAGVVTYEQYF
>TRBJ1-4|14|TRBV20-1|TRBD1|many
TGCAGTGCTCTGCCTGGACAGGGGAATGAAAAACTGTTTTTT
CSALPGQGNEKLFF
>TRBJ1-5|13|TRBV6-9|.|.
TGTGCCAGCAGTTACGTGGGGGGTGGGCCCCAGCATTTT
CASSYVGGGPQHF
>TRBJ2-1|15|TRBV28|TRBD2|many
TGTGCCAGCAGTTTCCGGACTAGCGGGAACAATGAGCAGTTCTTC
CASSFRTSGNNEQFF
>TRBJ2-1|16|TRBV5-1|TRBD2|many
TGCGCCAGCAGCCGGGAAGGCGGGAGTACCTACAATGAGCAGTTCTTC
CASSREGGSTYNEQFF
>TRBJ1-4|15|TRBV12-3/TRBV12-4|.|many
TGTGCCAGCAGCGATCAGGGGACCCCTAATGAAAAACTGTTTTTT
CASSDQGTPNEKLFF
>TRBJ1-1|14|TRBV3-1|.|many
TGTGCCAGCAGCCTCGAGGGGGTGAGGACTGAAGCTTTCTTT
CASSLEGVRTEAFF
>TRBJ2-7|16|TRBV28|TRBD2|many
TGTGCCAGCAGTTTATCCACTAGCGGGAGGGCTTACGAGCAGTACTTC
CASSLSTSGRAYEQYF
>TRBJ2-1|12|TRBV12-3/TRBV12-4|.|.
TGTGCCAGCGATCGGAGTCCCGGGGAGCAGTTCTTC
CASDRSPGEQFF
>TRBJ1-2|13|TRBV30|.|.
TGTGCCTGGAGCGCCGGCAGGGGCCATGGCTACACCTTC
CAWSAGRGHGYTF
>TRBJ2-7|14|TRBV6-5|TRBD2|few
TGTGCCAGCAGTTCCTCGACTAGCGGTTACGAGCAGTACTTC
CASSSSTSGYEQYF
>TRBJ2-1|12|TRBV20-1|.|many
TGCAGTGCTAGGGGTCGGGGCGATGAGCAGTTCTTC
CSARGRGDEQFF
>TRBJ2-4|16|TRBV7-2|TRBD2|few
TGTGCCAGCAGCTTAGACACCGGGACTAGCTTGTACATTCAGTACTTC
CASSLDTGTSLYIQYF
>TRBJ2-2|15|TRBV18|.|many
TGTGCCAGCTCACCCGACCGAGCGAACACCGGGGAGCTGTTTTTT
CASSPDRANTGELFF
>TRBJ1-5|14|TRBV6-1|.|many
TGTGCCAGCAGTGAATTAGGGTCGAGGCAGCCCCAGCATTTT
CASSELGSRQPQHF
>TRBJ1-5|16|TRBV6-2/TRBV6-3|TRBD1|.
TGTGCCAGCAGCACTGTAAGGACAGGGTCTGTTCAGCCCCAGCATTTT
CASSTVRTGSVQPQHF
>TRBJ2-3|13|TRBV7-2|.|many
TGTGCCAGCAGCTTATCGCCAAGAGATACGCAGTATTTT
CASSLSPRDTQYF
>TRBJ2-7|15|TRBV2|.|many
TGTGCCAGCACCGAACAGCCAGGGGTAAACTACGAGCAGTACTTC
CASTEQPGVNYEQYF
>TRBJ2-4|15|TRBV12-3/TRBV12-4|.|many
TGTGCCAGCAGTTTATTGAGGGAGAGAGTGAACATTCAGTACTTC
CASSLLRERVNIQYF
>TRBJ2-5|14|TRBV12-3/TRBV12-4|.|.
TGTGCCAGCAGCCAAGGGGCGAACCGAGAGACCCAGTACTTC
CASSQGANRETQYF
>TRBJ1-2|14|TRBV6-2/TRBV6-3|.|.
TGTGCCAGCAGTCCTTGGGACGCGAGCTATGGCTACACCTTC
CASSPWDASYGYTF
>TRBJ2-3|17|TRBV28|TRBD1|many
TGTGCCAGCAGTATGCTACAGGGGATTTTTAGTACAGATACGCAGTATTTT
CASSMLQGIFSTDTQYF
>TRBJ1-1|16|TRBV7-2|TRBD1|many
TGTGCCAGCAGCTTATCGGGAACCGGGACAGGGGATGCGGCTTTCTTT
CASSLSGTGTGDAAFF
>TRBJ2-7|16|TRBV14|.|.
TGTGCCAGCAGCCAAGGCTGGGCCCGGGGCACGTACGAGCAGTACTTC
CASSQGWARGTYEQYF
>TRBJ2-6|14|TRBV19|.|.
TGTGCCAGTCGGGACCTCTCTGGGGCCAACGTCCTGACTTTC
CASRDLSGANVLTF
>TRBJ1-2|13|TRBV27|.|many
TGTGCCAGCAGTCCAGGAGACAGTTATGGCTACACCTTC
CASSPGDSYGYTF
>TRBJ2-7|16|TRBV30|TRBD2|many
TGTGCCTGGAGTGTATCATCAGCGGGAGGCCCACTGGAGCAGTACTTC
CAWSVSSAGGPLEQYF
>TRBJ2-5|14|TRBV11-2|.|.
TGTGCCAGCAGCTCGGGCGAGCAACAAGAGACCCAGTACTTC
CASSSGEQQETQYF
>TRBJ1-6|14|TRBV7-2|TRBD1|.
TGTGCCAGCAGCTCAAGACAGGGAGGGTCACCCCTCCACTTT
CASSSRQGGSPLHF
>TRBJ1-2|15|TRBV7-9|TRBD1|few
TGTGCCAGCAGCTCCCGACAGGGATCTAACTATGGCTACACCTTC
CASSSRQGSNYGYTF
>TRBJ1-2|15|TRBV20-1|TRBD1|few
TGCAGTGCTAGAAAAAATACCGGGACAGTTTATGGCTACACCTTC
CSARKNTGTVYGYTF
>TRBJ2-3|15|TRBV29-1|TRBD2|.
TGCAGCGTAGGGCCTAGCGGAGCCAGCACAGATACGCAGTATTTT
CSVGPSGASTDTQYF
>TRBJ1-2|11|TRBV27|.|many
TGTGCCAGCGGGGCTAACTATGGCTACACCTTC
CASGANYGYTF
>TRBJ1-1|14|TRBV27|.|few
TGTGCCAGCAGTCAGGGACCGCTGAACACTGAAGCTTTCTTT
CASSQGPLNTEAFF
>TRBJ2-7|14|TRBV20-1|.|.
TGCAGTGCTAGTACTGGGGCCGAGGCCTACGAGCAGTACTTC
CSASTGAEAYEQYF
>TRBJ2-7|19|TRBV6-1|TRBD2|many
TGTGCCAGCAGTACACGAACCGGGACTAGCGGTGGGTTGGTCTACGAGCAGTACTTC
CASSTRTGTSGGLVYEQYF
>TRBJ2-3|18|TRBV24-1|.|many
TGTGCCACCAGTGATTCAGGGCCCCAGGCGGTTAGCACAGATACGCAGTATTTT
CATSDSGPQAVSTDTQYF
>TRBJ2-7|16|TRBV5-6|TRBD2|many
TGTGCCAGCAGCGCCAGGACTAGCGGGAGGGCCAAGGAGCAGTACTTC
CASSARTSGRAKEQYF
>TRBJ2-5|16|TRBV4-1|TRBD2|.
TGCGCCAGCAGCCAAGTAGCGGGAGGTCTCCAAGAGACCCAGTACTTC
CASSQVAGGLQETQYF
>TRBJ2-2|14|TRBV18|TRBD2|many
TGTGCCAGCTCCGGGAGGGCAGACACCGGGGAGCTGTTTTTT
CASSGRADTGELFF
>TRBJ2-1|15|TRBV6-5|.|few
TGTGCCAGCAGTTACCTTGGGACTGGGACCAATGAGCAGTTCTTC
CASSYLGTGTNEQFF
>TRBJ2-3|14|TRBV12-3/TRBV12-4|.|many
TGTGCCAGCAGTTTCTTCGTTAACACAGATACGCAGTATTTT
CASSFFVNTDTQYF
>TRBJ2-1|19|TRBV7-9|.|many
TGTGCCAGCAGCTTAAGGGCCGTATTGGGCCTCCGCTTCCACAATGAGCAGTTCTTC
CASSLRAVLGLRFHNEQFF